This T cell receptor (beta chain) was recorded in a study of metastatic and nonmetastatic thyroid tumors. Turning to the study itself: Malignant thyroid and benign thyroid patients provided blood and tumor or nodule tissue whose repertoires were compared.

In the original workflow: The authors used CDR3 differences across clinicopathological groups to build a distant-metastasis classifier for papillary thyroid cancer. Through MiXCR, TCRdb re-clonotyped the PCR reads. None of the V and J calls come from the authors' own analysis; TCRdb made them. This table holds 17,000 or so clones, roughly 26% found once. Until they underwent thyroid surgery, no patient had received any treatment. V shed 6 bases and J shed 4 bases, with 15 bases lying between them. Germline assignment: CDR1 LNHDA and CDR2 SQIVND (reference sequence). CDR3 size: 14 residues. This clone was seen a few times. The antigen is not known. General observations from the study: According to reports, the diversity of TCR beta was significantly higher in malignant thyroid tumors than in benign nodules, and this held in both blood and tumor samples.

Sequenced material: adjacent normal tissue. The chain carries TRBV19 and TRBJ1-1; D remains unclear. The sequence was obtained from a female donor with papillary thyroid cancer or a benign thyroid nodule (not recorded which). Some clones in this sample may be carry-over from other donors' samples. The CDR3 loop reads CASRSLVYTTEAFF. The CDR3 region has the DNA TGTGCCAGTAGGTCGTTGGTCTACACCACTGAAGCTTTCTTT.